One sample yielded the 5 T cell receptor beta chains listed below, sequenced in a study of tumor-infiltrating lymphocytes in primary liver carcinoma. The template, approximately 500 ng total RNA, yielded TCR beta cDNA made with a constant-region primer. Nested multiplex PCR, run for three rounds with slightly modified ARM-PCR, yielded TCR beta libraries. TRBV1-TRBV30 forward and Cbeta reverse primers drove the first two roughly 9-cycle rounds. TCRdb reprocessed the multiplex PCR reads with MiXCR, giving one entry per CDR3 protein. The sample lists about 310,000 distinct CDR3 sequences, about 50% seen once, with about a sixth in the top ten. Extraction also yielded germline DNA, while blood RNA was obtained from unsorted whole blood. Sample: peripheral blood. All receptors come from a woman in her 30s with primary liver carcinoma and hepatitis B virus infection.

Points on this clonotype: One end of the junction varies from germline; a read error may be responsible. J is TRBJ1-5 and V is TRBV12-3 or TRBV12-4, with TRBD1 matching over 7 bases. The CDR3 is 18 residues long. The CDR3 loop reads CDSSTVGGTGFSSQPQHF. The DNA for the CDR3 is TGTGACAGCAGTACCGTAGGGGGCACGGGATTTAGCAGTCAGCCCCAGCATTTT.

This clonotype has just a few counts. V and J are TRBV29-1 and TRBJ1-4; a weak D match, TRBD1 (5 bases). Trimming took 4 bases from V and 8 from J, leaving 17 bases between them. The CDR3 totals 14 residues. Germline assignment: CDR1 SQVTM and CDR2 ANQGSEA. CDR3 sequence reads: CSVAASGVREKLFF. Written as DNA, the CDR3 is TGCAGCGTTGCAGCTTCGGGGGTGAGGGAAAAACTGTTTTTT.

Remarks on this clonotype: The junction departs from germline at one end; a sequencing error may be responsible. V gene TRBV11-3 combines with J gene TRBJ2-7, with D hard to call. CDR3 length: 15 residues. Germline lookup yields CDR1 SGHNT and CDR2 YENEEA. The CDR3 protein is CGSSLRPGVAYEQYF. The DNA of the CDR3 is TGTGGCAGCAGCTTACGTCCAGGTGTGGCCTACGAGCAGTACTTC. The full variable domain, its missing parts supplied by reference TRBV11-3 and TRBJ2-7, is EAGVVQSPRYKIIEKKQPVAFWCNPISGHNTLYWYLQNLGQGPELLIRYENEEAVDDSQLPKDRFSAERLKGVDSTLKIQPAELGDSAVYLCGSSLRPGVAYEQYFGPGTRLTVT.

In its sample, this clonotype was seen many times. This CDR3 reads CSVAFSTYEQYF. Here the CDR3 DNA reads TGCAGCGTCGCCTTCTCCACCTACGAGCAGTACTTC. The chain recombines TRBV29-1 with TRBJ2-7; D is unclear. The CDR3 is 12 amino acids. In germline, CDR1 is SQVTM, CDR2 ANQGSEA. The V gene lost 6 bases and the J gene lost 2 bases, with 11 bases spanning the gap.

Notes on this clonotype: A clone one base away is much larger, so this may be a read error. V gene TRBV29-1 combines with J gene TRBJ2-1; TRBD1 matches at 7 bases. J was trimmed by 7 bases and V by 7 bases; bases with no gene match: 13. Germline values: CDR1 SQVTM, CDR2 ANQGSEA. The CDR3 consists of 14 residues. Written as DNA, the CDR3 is TGCAGCGCCCCGACAGGGTTCATGAGGAATGAGCAGTTCTTC. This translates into CSAPTGFMRNEQFF.